These 3 T cell receptor beta chains originate from one sample sequenced in a study of tumor and adjacent non-tumor tissue in lung cancer. The template was RNA from unsorted bulk tissue. This non-tumor lung sample came from over 3 cm beyond the tumor edge. Three rounds of nested PCR, following a modified ARM-PCR protocol, produced the TCRbeta library. TCRdb re-called the multiplex PCR reads with MiXCR, one entry per CDR3 protein. This table has 40,000 to 50,000 distinct CDR3 sequences, around 67% appearing once. Sequenced: distant non-tumor lung tissue. The source of these receptors is a woman in her 70s with non-small cell lung cancer.

The chain links TRBV5-5 to TRBJ2-1; unclear D gene. Germline CDR1 reads SGHKS; CDR2 reads YYEKEE (reference sequence). The CDR3 has 12 residues. The CDR3 nucleotides are TGTGTCAACAGCTTGTCATTGGGTGGTCGGTTCTTC. This codes for CVNSLSLGGRFF.

Notes on this clonotype: Relative to the germline gene, one junction end is altered; a read error may explain this. This chain links TRBV10-3 with TRBJ2-1; D not resolved. The CDR3 covers 17 residues. The germline V gene encodes CDR1 ENHRY and CDR2 SYGVKD. In DNA form, the CDR3 reads TGTGTCATCAGTGTCCAGGCCTTGGCGTCCTCCTACAATGAGCAGTTCTTC. It yields the protein CVISVQALASSYNEQFF.

A note on this clonotype: Germline is not matched at one junction end, which may reflect a read error. The CDR3 is CASRSALAGSDTHYF. CDR3 DNA sequence: TGTGCCAGCAGATCGGCACTAGCGGGATCAGATACGCATTATTTT. The chain has TRBV6-5 and TRBJ2-3; 10 bases line up with TRBD2. The length of the CDR3 is 15 residues. Germline CDR1 reads MNHEY; CDR2 reads SVGAGI.